The 27 T cell receptor beta chains presented below share a single source sample, sequenced in a study of T cell changes during pregnancy in multiple sclerosis. Using immunoSEQ multiplex PCR, the repertoire was profiled, and TCRdb retains in-frame clones only, with some absent. The table has some 99,000 clones, just over 90% seen once. Source: peripheral blood, taken after pregnancy. These receptors came from a female donor in good health, enrolled as a control in a pregnancy study.

The chain employs TRBV7-2 and TRBJ2-5; 7 bases are shared with TRBD2. The CDR3 spans 17 residues. Unmatched junction bases numbered 12, after V lost 5 bases and J lost 0 bases. Germline V CDR1 and CDR2: SGHTA, FQGNSA. The CDR3 reads CASSAGVERKNQETQYF. Here the CDR3 DNA reads TGTGCCAGCAGCGCGGGGGTCGAGCGGAAGAACCAAGAGACCCAGTACTTC.

This clone appeared once. The rearrangement uses TRBV2 and TRBJ1-3; maybe TRBD1 (6 bases). CDR3 length: 14 residues. CDR1 and CDR2 (germline): SNHLY, FYNNEI. V was clipped by 8 bases and J by 0 bases, with 11 bases between them. The CDR3 protein is CASGGRTSGNTIYF. CDR3 in DNA: TGTGCCAGCGGGGGCAGGACCTCTGGAAACACCATATATTTT.

The rearrangement uses TRBV19 and TRBJ2-3, with no clear D. Looked up from germline, CDR1 is LNHDA and CDR2 is SQIVND (reference sequence). The CDR3 totals 14 residues. Trimming stripped 7 bases from V and 2 bases from J, with 13 bases between. The CDR3 region has the DNA TGTGCCAGTACCCCCCCGAGGCACACAGATACGCAGTATTTT. This sequence encodes CASTPPRHTDTQYF.

The chain joins TRBV29-1 to TRBJ2-1; possible D gene TRBD1, 8 bases. The CDR3 loop spans 14 amino acids. Between the trimmed V and J ends, which lost 2 bases and 7 bases, there was a span of 15 bases. Germline assignment: CDR1 SQVTM and CDR2 ANQGSEA. In DNA form, the CDR3 reads TGCAGCGTTGAACGGACAGGGAGGGGGAATGAGCAGTTCTTC. Translation gives CSVERTGRGNEQFF.

J is TRBJ2-4 and V is TRBV5-4, with 7 bases lining up with TRBD1. Germline values: CDR1 SGHNT, CDR2 YYREEE (reference sequence). The CDR3 is 16 residues long. V was pared by 4 bases and J by 8 bases, with 15 bases of the junction left unmatched. In DNA, the CDR3 is TGTGCCAGCAGCGCCGCCTTTGACCGGGACAGCCACATTCAGTACTTC. Translating gives CASSAAFDRDSHIQYF.

This chain links TRBV19 with TRBJ2-6, with 7 bases identical to TRBD1. This CDR3 is 17 amino acids long. After removal of 7 bases from V and 2 bases from J, the junction contained 11 bases not matched to a gene. CDR1 is LNHDA, CDR2 SQIVND, per germline (reference sequence). The CDR3 region has the DNA TGTGCCAGTACCCCGACAGGGTCTCAACCTGGGGCCAACGTCCTGACTTTC. Translated: CASTPTGSQPGANVLTF.

This clone was seen a few times. V is TRBV6-6 and J is TRBJ1-2; unclear D gene. Trimming removed 4 bases at V and 2 bases at J, with 8 bases between. Germline V lookup: CDR1 MNHNY, CDR2 SVGAGI (reference sequence). The CDR3 has 13 residues. The CDR3 DNA is TGTGCCAGCAGTTCCGGACTGAACTATGGCTACACCTTC. Translating it yields CASSSGLNYGYTF.

J is TRBJ1-3 and V is TRBV5-1; TRBD1 might be the D (5 bases). This CDR3 region has 15 residues. The V and J ends lost 3 bases and 0 bases respectively, with 10 bases between them. Germline lookup yields CDR1 SGHRS and CDR2 YFSETQ. The CDR3 sequence is CASSSLGGSGNTIYF. The CDR3 DNA reads TGCGCCAGCAGCTCGCTGGGGGGCTCTGGAAACACCATATATTTT.

V gene TRBV19 combines with J gene TRBJ2-7, with 8 bases matching TRBD1. The CDR3 is made up of 13 amino acids. Germline V gene sequence: CDR1 LNHDA, CDR2 SQIVND (reference sequence). The V gene end was trimmed by 3 bases and the J gene end by 3 bases; junction bases not matched to a gene: 1. This CDR3 reads CASSMDRDYEQYF. The DNA of the CDR3 is TGTGCCAGTAGTATGGACAGGGACTACGAGCAGTACTTC.

The chain uses TRBV2 and TRBJ2-1; no clear D gene. V lost 6 bases and J lost 9, with 6 bases in between. The CDR3 extends over 10 amino acids. CDR1 SNHLY and CDR2 FYNNEI come from the germline V gene. Written as DNA, the CDR3 is TGTGCCAGCAGCGTCCCTGAGCAGTTCTTC. This translates into CASSVPEQFF.

The chain joins TRBV2 to TRBJ2-5, with 7 positions matching TRBD1. Unmatched junction bases numbered 5, after V lost 6 bases and J lost 1 base. Germline CDR1 SNHLY, CDR2 FYNNEI. This CDR3 is built from 14 residues. This chain's CDR3 is CASSPGQTQETQYF. CDR3 coding DNA: TGTGCCAGCAGCCCGGGACAGACCCAAGAGACCCAGTACTTC.

This rearrangement joins TRBV19 to TRBJ2-1, with no clear D. CDR3 length equals 16 residues. Looked up from germline, CDR1 is LNHDA and CDR2 is SQIVND (reference sequence). Trimming took off 7 bases at V and 9 bases at J, with 25 bases between the two ends. This chain's CDR3 is CASTPSMAVGKGEQFF. The CDR3, as DNA: TGTGCCAGTACCCCCTCCATGGCGGTCGGTAAAGGTGAGCAGTTCTTC.

V gene TRBV30 combines with J gene TRBJ1-6; 7 bases line up with TRBD1. Per the germline V gene, CDR1 is GTSNPN and CDR2 is SVGIG (reference sequence). With 3 bases clipped from V and 4 bases from J, the junction kept 0 bases outside the gene matches. The CDR3 loop spans 13 amino acids. The CDR3 loop is CAWRGQYNSPLHF. The CDR3 DNA reads TGTGCCTGGAGGGGACAGTATAATTCACCCCTCCACTTT.

This clone was picked up one time. The chain recombines TRBV28 with TRBJ2-7, with TRBD2 identical over 12 bases. V shed 6 bases, J shed 5 bases, and the junction held 11 bases outside the gene matches. The CDR3 consists of 16 residues. Germline lookup yields CDR1 MDHEN and CDR2 SYDVKM. The CDR3 DNA reads as TGTGCCAGCAGCCTACAACAGACTAGCGGGAGTAACGAGCAGTACTTC. Its protein is CASSLQQTSGSNEQYF. The whole variable domain, remainder taken from reference TRBV28 and TRBJ2-7, is DVKVTQSSRYLVKRTGEKVFLECVQDMDHENMFWYRQDPGLGLRLIYFSYDVKMKEKGDIPEGYSVSREKKERFSLILESASTNQTSMYLCASSLQQTSGSNEQYFGPGTRLTVT.

The CDR3 region is CAISSGTEPLQPQHF. CDR3 DNA: TGTGCCATCAGTAGTGGGACAGAACCCCTCCAGCCCCAGCATTTT. The chain combines TRBV10-3 with TRBJ1-5; TRBD1 matches at 7 bases. CDR3 length: 15 amino acids. Unmatched junction bases numbered 11, after V lost 5 bases and J lost 7 bases. Per germline, CDR1 ENHRY and CDR2 SYGVKD.

The CDR3 loop reads CASSFPRGGDTGELFF. CDR3 DNA: TGTGCCAGCAGCTTTCCGCGGGGGGGCGACACCGGGGAGCTGTTTTTT. The rearrangement links TRBV5-8 to TRBJ2-2, with 9 bases aligning to TRBD2. The germline V gene encodes CDR1 SGHTS and CDR2 YDEGEE. The CDR3 runs to 16 residues. J lost 3 bases, V lost 2 bases, and 5 bases had no gene match. Together with reference TRBV5-8 and TRBJ2-2, the CDR3 gives the full variable domain: EAGVTQSPTHLIKTRGQQATLRCSPISGHTSVYWYQQALGLGLQFLLWYDEGEERNRGNFPPRFSGRQFPNYSSELNVNALELEDSALYLCASSFPRGGDTGELFFGEGSRLTVL.

V usage is TRBV7-2 and J usage is TRBJ2-2; TRBD2 is a possible D gene (7 bases). Trimming removed 5 bases from V and 0 bases from J, with 13 bases in between. This CDR3 has 16 amino acids. Per germline, CDR1 SGHTA and CDR2 FQGNSA. CDR3 sequence: CASSPRGGSNTGELFF. In DNA, the CDR3 is TGTGCCAGCAGCCCGAGGGGGGGGTCGAACACCGGGGAGCTGTTTTTT.

The sample holds one count of this clone. DNA for the CDR3: TGTGCCACCAGCAGGGGGACAGGTTCCAACTATGGCTACACCTTC. Translation: CATSRGTGSNYGYTF. The rearrangement uses TRBV15 and TRBJ1-2, with 8 bases matching TRBD1. Germline CDR1 is LNHNV and CDR2 is YYDKDF (reference sequence). Germline trimming cut 3 bases from V and 2 bases from J; bases unmatched to any gene: 5. CDR3 length equals 15 residues.

The rearrangement joins TRBV30 to TRBJ1-6; D is possibly TRBD1 (6 bases). V lost 0 bases, J lost 7 bases, and 10 bases lay in between. The CDR3 contains 14 residues. Germline V gives CDR1 GTSNPN, CDR2 SVGIG (reference sequence). CDR3 amino acids: CAWSVNRENSPLHF. CDR3 DNA sequence: TGTGCCTGGAGTGTGAACAGGGAAAATTCACCCCTCCACTTT.

The DNA for the CDR3 is TGTGCCTGGAGTGTAATTAATGGGCAGCGGGACGGCTACACCTTC. Its translation: CAWSVINGQRDGYTF. V gene TRBV30 combines with J gene TRBJ1-2; D is possibly TRBD1 (5 bases). The CDR3 is 15 residues long. Between the trimmed V and J ends, which lost 0 bases and 8 bases, there was a span of 19 bases. Per the germline V gene, CDR1 is GTSNPN and CDR2 is SVGIG (reference sequence).

This clone was seen only a few times. This sequence joins TRBV6-4 and TRBJ1-1; a weak D match, TRBD1 (6 bases). The CDR3 runs to 16 residues. Germline CDR1 MRHNA, CDR2 SNTAGT. Trimming pared 0 bases from V and 1 base from J, leaving 12 bases between. The CDR3 here is CASSDSSRTENTEAFF. The CDR3 DNA reads as TGTGCCAGCAGTGACTCGAGTCGGACAGAGAACACTGAAGCTTTCTTT.

This clone was counted only a few times. The J gene is TRBJ1-2, the V gene TRBV27, with TRBD1 matching over 7 bases. Germline CDR1 is MNHEY and CDR2 is SMNVEV (reference sequence). The V and J ends lost 4 bases and 7 bases, in that order; junction bases with no gene match: 9. CDR3 length equals 14 residues. CDR3 sequence (DNA): TGTGCCAGCAGTTCATCTAGACAGGGTTCTGGCTACACCTTC. It is translated as CASSSSRQGSGYTF.

This clone appeared a few times. CDR3 sequence reads: CASTWGDSYNEQFF. The CDR3, as DNA: TGTGCCAGCACCTGGGGGGACTCCTACAATGAGCAGTTCTTC. This sequence joins TRBV27 and TRBJ2-1, with TRBD2 as a possible D gene (6 bases). The CDR3 length is 14 residues. Germline values: CDR1 MNHEY, CDR2 SMNVEV (reference sequence). The V end lost 7 bases, the J end lost 0 bases, and 10 bases lay between the germline ends.

The chain joins TRBV5-1 to TRBJ2-7; 11 bases align to TRBD2. The CDR3 spans 15 residues. The ends lost 4 bases at V and 6 bases at J; junction bases unmatched: 9. Germline CDR1 and CDR2: SGHRS and YFSETQ. The CDR3, as DNA: TGCGCCAGCAGCCCAACTACTAGCGGGAGTGGCGAGCAGTACTTC. Amino acids: CASSPTTSGSGEQYF.

This clone was detected a few times. The CDR3 loop is CASSVRGYNEQFF. The CDR3 nucleotides read TGTGCCAGCTCTGTTAGGGGCTACAATGAGCAGTTCTTC. This chain links TRBV2 with TRBJ2-1; tentatively, D is TRBD1 (5 bases). The CDR3 is 13 amino acids. In germline, CDR1 is SNHLY, CDR2 FYNNEI. Between the trimmed V and J ends, which lost 8 bases and 3 bases, there was a span of 11 bases.

This chain joins TRBV11-2 and TRBJ2-7; D is uncertain. The CDR3 has 12 residues. The V end lost 8 bases, the J end lost 3 bases, and 11 bases lay between the germline ends. Looked up from germline, CDR1 is SGHAT and CDR2 is FQNNGV. The CDR3 loop is CASRPPGYEQYF. The CDR3 DNA reads TGTGCCAGCCGCCCCCCAGGCTACGAGCAGTACTTC.

This rearrangement joins TRBV27 to TRBJ2-2; weak D call: TRBD2 (5 bases). Germline CDR1 reads MNHEY; CDR2 reads SMNVEV (reference sequence). The CDR3 extends over 15 amino acids. V lost 2 bases and J 1 base, leaving 8 bases between the germline ends. Here the CDR3 reads CASSLRRGNTGELFF. CDR3 nucleotides: TGTGCCAGCAGTTTACGACGGGGGAACACCGGGGAGCTGTTTTTT.